The next 15 T cell receptor beta chains were all read from a single sample in a study of T cell responses to AZD1222 COVID-19 vaccine. Assay used: immunoSEQ multiplex PCR; TCRdb lists only in-frame clones, some missing. The sample records tens of thousands of clones, about 88% being singletons. The sequencing used peripheral blood, collected 28 days after the second AZD1222 dose. Receptors originate from an adult who received the AZD1222 COVID-19 vaccine.

This clone was observed once. DNA of the CDR3: TGTGCCAGCAGCTTCGCCAATGAAAAACTGTTTTTT. Translated, it gives CASSFANEKLFF. The chain recombines TRBV11-2 with TRBJ1-4; D unclear. With 3 bases removed from V and 5 bases from J, the gap between germline ends came to 4 bases. Germline CDR1 SGHAT, CDR2 FQNNGV. This CDR3 comprises 12 residues.

The rearrangement links TRBV2 to TRBJ1-4, with D maybe TRBD1 (5 bases). There are 14 residues in the CDR3. V was trimmed by 5 bases and J by 7 bases, leaving 14 bases between them. From germline, CDR1 is SNHLY and CDR2 FYNNEI. CDR3 DNA: TGTGCCAGCAGTCCCGGGGGAGTGCGTGAAAAACTGTTTTTT. Translating gives CASSPGGVREKLFF.

This sequence joins TRBV7-6 and TRBJ2-2; D possibly uses TRBD1 or TRBD2 (5 bases each). This CDR3 region has 15 residues. CDR1 and CDR2 (germline): SGHVS, FNYEAQ. Trimming took off 4 bases at V and 5 bases at J, with 14 bases between the two ends. Here the CDR3 DNA reads TGTGCCAGCAGCTCTACCGGGACCCATACCGGGGAGCTGTTTTTT. Its translation is CASSSTGTHTGELFF.

The chain is built from TRBV9 and TRBJ2-7, with 12 bases identical to TRBD1. V was pared by 4 bases and J by 7 bases, with 9 bases of the junction left unmatched. There are 15 residues in the CDR3. Germline V gene lookup returns CDR1 SGDLS and CDR2 YYNGEE. In DNA form, the CDR3 reads TGTGCCAGCAGCCCCTCGGGACAGGGGGCGAGGGAGCAGTACTTC. It is translated as CASSPSGQGAREQYF.

The rearrangement joins TRBV6-5 to TRBJ1-1, with a weak D call TRBD1 (6 bases). V dropped 4 bases and J dropped 0 bases, with 12 bases sitting between them. Germline CDR1 MNHEY, CDR2 SVGAGI. The CDR3 runs to 15 residues. The DNA for the CDR3 is TGTGCCAGCAGTTTAGGGGGGAACGTGAACACTGAAGCTTTCTTT. Translated: CASSLGGNVNTEAFF.

The genes are TRBV19 and TRBJ1-3; D not certain. Per the germline V gene, CDR1 is LNHDA and CDR2 is SQIVND (reference sequence). Trimming took 7 bases from V and 0 from J, leaving 10 bases between them. The CDR3 runs to 14 residues. The CDR3 sequence: CASTPASSGNTIYF. The CDR3 DNA reads as TGTGCCAGTACCCCGGCGAGCTCTGGAAACACCATATATTTT. Using reference TRBV19 and TRBJ1-3 for the parts outside the CDR3, the full variable domain is DGGITQSPKYLFRKEGQNVTLSCEQNLNHDAMYWYRQDPGQGLRLIYYSQIVNDFQKGDIAEGYSVSREKKESFPLTVTSAQKNPTAFYLCASTPASSGNTIYFGEGSWLTVV.

This clone has only a few counts. This rearrangement joins TRBV21-1 to TRBJ1-2; TRBD1, the table's D call, lacks a check against the DNA. TRBV21-1 is reported as a pseudogene. The CDR3 contains 14 residues. CDR3 loop: CASTQPGQRRGYTF. For the CDR3, the DNA is TGTGCCAGCACGCAACCGGGACAGAGACGTGGCTACACCTTC.

The J gene is TRBJ2-2, the V gene TRBV2; 8 bases align to TRBD1. The germline V gene has CDR1 SNHLY and CDR2 FYNNEI. The junction had 7 bases not matched to a gene; V was cut back by 6 bases and J by 7 bases. This CDR3 contains 14 residues. In nucleotides, the CDR3 is TGTGCCAGCAGGGTCGGGACAGGTGTCGGGGAGCTGTTTTTT. Translated, it gives CASRVGTGVGELFF.

The genes are TRBV6-5 and TRBJ1-4, with D unclear. Germline CDR1 is MNHEY and CDR2 is SVGAGI. The CDR3 contains 13 residues. The V and J ends lost 2 bases and 8 bases respectively, with 9 bases between them. The CDR3 reads CASSYGQREKLFF. The CDR3 coding sequence is TGTGCCAGCAGTTACGGGCAGCGAGAAAAACTGTTTTTT.

DNA of the CDR3: TGTGCCAGCAGCTTCGGGACAGTCCAGTACGAGCAGTACTTC. Amino acid sequence: CASSFGTVQYEQYF. The chain recombines TRBV11-2 with TRBJ2-7; 7 nucleotides line up with TRBD1. Unmatched junction bases numbered 6, after V lost 3 bases and J lost 4 bases. Germline V gene data show CDR1 as SGHAT and CDR2 as FQNNGV. This CDR3 has 14 residues.

The V call is TRBV6-5, the J call TRBJ1-1; D gene unclear. The germline V gene has CDR1 MNHEY and CDR2 SVGAGI. The CDR3 runs 14 residues. Trimming shortened V by 6 bases and J by 1 base, and 12 bases separated the two germline ends. CDR3 region: CASSRRQGNTEAFF. Here the CDR3 DNA reads TGTGCCAGCAGCCGACGCCAAGGGAACACTGAAGCTTTCTTT.

The rearrangement uses TRBV10-3 and TRBJ2-1; weak D call: TRBD2 (6 bases). Trimming removed 6 bases at V and 5 bases at J, with 17 bases between. The germline V gene encodes CDR1 ENHRY and CDR2 SYGVKD. CDR3 length equals 15 residues. The CDR3 region is CAIRIQTRSHNEQFF. Written as DNA, the CDR3 is TGTGCCATCAGGATACAGACTAGGTCCCACAATGAGCAGTTCTTC.

The genes are TRBV6-2 or TRBV6-3 and TRBJ1-1; the match to TRBD1 covers 7 bases. The CDR3 length is 15 residues. Germline V gene sequence: CDR1 MNHEY, CDR2 SVGEGT. Trimming at V came to 4 bases and at J to 0 bases, leaving 5 bases not matched to a gene. CDR3: CASSFLGTVNTEAFF. The CDR3 coding sequence is TGTGCCAGCAGTTTCTTAGGGACAGTGAACACTGAAGCTTTCTTT.

The chain recombines TRBV11-2 with TRBJ1-4; D is ambiguous. Germline CDR1 SGHAT, CDR2 FQNNGV. This CDR3 spans 15 amino acids. V was shortened by 5 bases and J by 7 bases, with 17 bases between the two germline ends. CDR3 DNA: TGTGCCAGCAGCACCTTCTCCGGAAGGGCTGAAAAACTGTTTTTT. Translation gives CASSTFSGRAEKLFF.

This chain links TRBV6-5 with TRBJ1-3; D may be TRBD1 (5 bases). Between the trimmed V and J ends, which lost 5 bases and 4 bases, there was a span of 12 bases. There are 14 residues in the CDR3. Germline V gives CDR1 MNHEY, CDR2 SVGAGI. CDR3 sequence: CASSRDRGGNTIYF. The CDR3, as DNA: TGTGCCAGCAGTCGAGACAGAGGCGGAAACACCATATATTTT.